These 16 T cell receptor beta chains came from one sample sequenced in a study of cytomegalovirus exposure and HLA in healthy donors. Vbeta (60) and Jbeta (13) primers were used in the PCR. TCRdb's table, derived via immunoSEQ multiplex PCR, lists solely in-frame clones and lacks some. The table shows more than 110,000 clones, with more than 70% occurring only once. Material: PBMCs. All receptors come from a woman aged 45-59 years in good health and CMV-seronegative.

The genes are TRBV2 and TRBJ1-1, with 7 bases lining up with TRBD1. V lost 7 bases to trimming and J lost 1 base; unmatched junction nucleotides: 3. The CDR3 consists of 13 residues. CDR1 is SNHLY and CDR2 is FYNNEI in the germline V gene. For the CDR3, the DNA is TGTGCCAGCATCGGACAGGCGAACACTGAAGCTTTCTTT. This gives the protein CASIGQANTEAFF.

The gene calls are TRBV10-1 and TRBJ2-5; weak D call: TRBD2 (5 bases). Germline V gene lookup returns CDR1 WNHNN and CDR2 SYGVQD (reference sequence). This CDR3 has 16 residues. V was clipped by 4 bases and J by 2 bases, with 17 bases between them. The CDR3 DNA reads as TGCGCCAGCAGTGTTGGCGGGTCTGGGGTTCAAGAGACCCAGTACTTC. Protein sequence: CASSVGGSGVQETQYF.

J is TRBJ2-7 and V is TRBV6-1, with 7 bases identical to TRBD1. This CDR3 has 13 residues. Germline lookup yields CDR1 MNHNS and CDR2 SASEGT. Germline trimming cut 2 bases from V and 3 bases from J; bases unmatched to any gene: 1. The CDR3 DNA is TGTGCCAGCAGTGAATGGGACAGCTACGAGCAGTACTTC. It yields the protein CASSEWDSYEQYF.

This clone appeared a few times. CDR3 DNA sequence: TGTGCCAGCAGTGAATCGAAGGGGTTCGGAGAAAAACTGTTTTTT. Its translation: CASSESKGFGEKLFF. The chain recombines TRBV25-1 with TRBJ1-4; perhaps TRBD1 as D (5 bases). The germline V gene encodes CDR1 MGHDK and CDR2 SYGVNS. CDR3 size: 15 residues. The V end was cut by 1 base, the J end by 8 bases, with 14 bases between. Using reference TRBV25-1 and TRBJ1-4 for the parts outside the CDR3, the full variable domain is EADIYQTPRYLVIGTGKKITLECSQTMGHDKMYWYQQDPGMELHLIHYSYGVNSTEKGDLSSESTVSRIRTEHFPLTLESARPSHTSQYLCASSESKGFGEKLFFGSGTQLSVL.

The rearrangement uses TRBV19 and TRBJ1-6; a possible D gene is TRBD1 (5 bases). This CDR3 is 16 amino acids long. Germline CDR1 LNHDA, CDR2 SQIVND (reference sequence). V lost 6 bases and J 0 bases, leaving 12 bases between the germline ends. DNA of the CDR3: TGTGCCAGTAGGATACAGGTGATCTCCTATAATTCACCCCTCCACTTT. It specifies CASRIQVISYNSPLHF. The variable domain in full, with the rest retrieved from reference TRBV19 and TRBJ1-6, is DGGITQSPKYLFRKEGQNVTLSCEQNLNHDAMYWYRQDPGQGLRLIYYSQIVNDFQKGDIAEGYSVSREKKESFPLTVTSAQKNPTAFYLCASRIQVISYNSPLHFGNGTRLTVT.

This chain joins TRBV7-3 and TRBJ2-1; 14 nucleotides match TRBD2. CDR3 length: 15 residues. After removal of 4 bases from V and 6 bases from J, the junction contained 2 bases not matched to a gene. Germline V lookup: CDR1 SGHTA, CDR2 FQGTGA. The CDR3 loop is CASSSGLAGVNEQFF. The CDR3 DNA is TGTGCCAGCAGCTCGGGACTAGCGGGGGTCAATGAGCAGTTCTTC.

The chain combines TRBV4-1 with TRBJ2-7; perhaps TRBD2 as D (7 bases). CDR1 and CDR2 (germline): MGHRA, YSYEKL. The CDR3 is 15 amino acids. V was shortened by 4 bases and J by 5 bases, with 18 bases between the two germline ends. The CDR3 DNA sequence: TGCGCCAGCAGCCCGCTGGGGGGGCCTGGCAACGAGCAGTACTTC. This codes for CASSPLGGPGNEQYF.

This clone was detected a few times. A much larger clone differs from this one at a single base, so this may be a read error. The J gene is TRBJ2-3, the V gene TRBV4-1; weak D call: TRBD2 (6 bases). The CDR3 has 18 residues. V lost 0 bases and J lost 4, with 20 bases in between. Germline assignment: CDR1 MGHRA and CDR2 YSYEKL. CDR3 loop: CASSQDHSAVSGADTQYF. Here the CDR3 DNA reads TGCGCCAGCAGCCAAGATCACTCGGCAGTCTCGGGGGCAGATACGCAGTATTTT.

The gene calls are TRBV11-2 and TRBJ2-7; 9 positions match TRBD2. Germline V gives CDR1 SGHAT, CDR2 FQNNGV. V lost 3 bases, J lost 6 bases, and 9 bases stayed unmatched. The CDR3 runs to 15 residues. The CDR3 coding sequence is TGTGCCAGCAGCTTCCCCGGGACTAGCCAGGGCGAGCAGTACTTC. Translated, it gives CASSFPGTSQGEQYF.

The chain is built from TRBV5-6 and TRBJ2-7, with D possibly being TRBD2 (5 bases). The CDR3 extends over 12 amino acids. Trimming left V 4 bases short and J 5 bases short, with 10 bases between. CDR1 is SGHDT, CDR2 YYEEEE, per germline. CDR3 sequence (DNA): TGTGCCAGCAGCCGGACTGGGCACGAGCAGTACTTC. Amino acids: CASSRTGHEQYF.

This rearrangement joins TRBV7-8 to TRBJ2-3; D gene uncertain. CDR1 is SGHVS, CDR2 FQNEAQ, per germline. The CDR3 spans 15 residues. Deletions cut 5 bases from V and 0 bases from J, with 12 bases between. The CDR3 loop is CASSKTRLSTDTQYF. In nucleotides, the CDR3 is TGTGCCAGCAGCAAGACCCGACTTAGCACAGATACGCAGTATTTT.

This chain joins TRBV18 and TRBJ1-6; D not resolved. V was pared by 2 bases and J by 14 bases, with 16 bases between. CDR1 is KGHSH, CDR2 LQKENI, per germline. This CDR3 has 14 amino acids. CDR3 residues: CASSPSGYGWALHF. The CDR3 DNA is TGTGCCAGCTCACCATCGGGGTACGGATGGGCCCTCCACTTT.

This chain joins TRBV20-1 and TRBJ2-3; D call uncertain. The CDR3 is made up of 11 amino acids. The germline CDR1 and CDR2 sequences are DFQATT and SNEGSKA (reference sequence). Between the trimmed V and J ends, which lost 6 bases and 6 bases, there was a span of 10 bases. The chain's CDR3 is CSARGVDTQYF. In DNA, the CDR3 is TGCAGTGCCCGAGGCGTGGATACGCAGTATTTT.

The chain recombines TRBV7-2 with TRBJ1-1, with 8 bases identical to TRBD1. The junction had 7 bases not matched to a gene; V was cut back by 5 bases and J by 5 bases. The CDR3 loop spans 14 amino acids. Per the germline V gene, CDR1 is SGHTA and CDR2 is FQGNSA. The CDR3 loop is CASSVDRGETEAFF. In DNA form, the CDR3 reads TGTGCCAGCAGCGTAGACAGGGGAGAAACTGAAGCTTTCTTT.

In regard to this clone: One junction end does not reproduce the germline sequence, and a read error may be involved. The chain links TRBV11-2 to TRBJ2-7; D is unresolved. CDR1 SGHAT and CDR2 FQNNGV come from the germline V gene. The length of the CDR3 is 13 residues. Written as DNA, the CDR3 is TGTGCCAGCAGCTTAGAGGTGGGCAGAGTCCTACACTTC. Translation: CASSLEVGRVLHF.

The genes are TRBV18 and TRBJ1-2, with TRBD1 identical over 10 bases. Looked up from germline, CDR1 is KGHSH and CDR2 is LQKENI. Germline trimming cut 3 bases from V and 2 bases from J; bases unmatched to any gene: 6. CDR3 length: 16 residues. The CDR3 loop is CASSPTGTGENYGYTF. The CDR3 DNA reads TGTGCCAGCTCACCTACCGGGACAGGGGAGAACTATGGCTACACCTTC.